The source of this TCR beta chain is a study of T cell repertoires in cytomegalovirus infection. Overall study context: Public TCR beta signatures marked donors with CMV infection and the matching HLA. General study points: HLA-C-restricted, CMV-specific TCR beta clonotypes were dominant ex vivo. Pooled public TCR beta family frequency picked out CMV carriers with the relevant HLA.

The CDR3 sequence is 13 residues long. Germline V CDR1 and CDR2: SQVTM, ANQGSEA. The junction had 7 bases not matched to a gene; V was cut back by 4 bases and J by 6 bases. MiXCR, applied by TCRdb to the reads, yields one record per CDR3 protein. Here the sample spans approximately 260,000 distinct CDR3 sequences, approximately 17% being singletons. Concerning this clonotype: What it binds is not known.

The chain links TRBV29-1 to TRBJ1-2, with TRBD1 matching over 8 bases. Sequenced sample: CD8+ T cells from PBMCs. The clonotype originates from a human donor in good health (CMV status not recorded). Some clones in this sample may be carry-over from other donors' samples. The CDR3 bases are TGCAGCGTTGGCTTGACAGGGGAAGATGGCTACACCTTC. Protein: CSVGLTGEDGYTF.